This TCR beta chain was recorded in a study of blood T cells in healthy people across ages. Study results and caveats: Age showed a roughly linear inverse relationship with TCR beta diversity per million T cells.

To note about this clonotype: Its antigen is currently unknown.

The authors ran a second PCR of about 7 to 11 cycles using a sample-barcoded 5' primer and a J-beta primer mix. Through a template-switch adaptor with 12 random nucleotides, each cDNA molecule received a tag. From each sample, at least 2.5 million paired-end reads containing CDR3 were obtained. TCRdb independently ran MiXCR on the 5' RACE reads; one entry per CDR3 protein. This sample yields about 900,000 distinct CDR3 sequences, of which 48% are seen a single time; roughly 13% belongs to the top ten. Isolation per sample recovered at least 7 million PBMCs. This CDR3 contains 14 residues. The germline gives CDR1 DFQATT, CDR2 SNEGSKA (reference sequence). Germline trimming cut 1 base from V and 5 bases from J; bases unmatched to any gene: 6.

The receptor was derived from a man aged 25-45 years in good health. V gene TRBV20-1 combines with J gene TRBJ2-7, with 9 bases fitting TRBD2. Sequences were obtained from blood. The CDR3 protein is CSARVRGGANEQYF. The DNA for the CDR3 is TGCAGTGCTAGAGTTCGCGGGGGGGCCAACGAGCAGTACTTC.